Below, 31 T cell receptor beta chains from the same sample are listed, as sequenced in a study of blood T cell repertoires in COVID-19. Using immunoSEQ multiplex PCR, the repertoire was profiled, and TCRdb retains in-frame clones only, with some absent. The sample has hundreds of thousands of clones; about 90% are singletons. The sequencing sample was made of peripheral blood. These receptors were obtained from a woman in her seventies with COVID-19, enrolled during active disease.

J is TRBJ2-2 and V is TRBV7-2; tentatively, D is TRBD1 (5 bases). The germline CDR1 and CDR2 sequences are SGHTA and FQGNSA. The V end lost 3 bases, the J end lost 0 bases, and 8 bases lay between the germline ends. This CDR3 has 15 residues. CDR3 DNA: TGTGCCAGCAGCTTCGACAGAACGAACACCGGGGAGCTGTTTTTT. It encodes CASSFDRTNTGELFF.

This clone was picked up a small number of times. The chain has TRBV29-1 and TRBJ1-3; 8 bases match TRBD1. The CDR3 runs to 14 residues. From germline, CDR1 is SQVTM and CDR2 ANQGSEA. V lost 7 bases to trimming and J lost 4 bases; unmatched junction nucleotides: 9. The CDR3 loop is CSALTQGAGNTIYF. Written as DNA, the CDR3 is TGCAGCGCCCTTACCCAGGGGGCGGGAAACACCATATATTTT.

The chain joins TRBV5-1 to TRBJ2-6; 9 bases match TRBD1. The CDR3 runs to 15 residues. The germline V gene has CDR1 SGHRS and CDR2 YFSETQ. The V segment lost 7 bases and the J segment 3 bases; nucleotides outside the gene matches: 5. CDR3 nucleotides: TGCGCCAGCGGCACAGGGGGCGGTGGGGCCAACGTCCTGACTTTC. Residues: CASGTGGGGANVLTF.

CDR3 in amino acids: CATSREGNEQYF. The DNA of the CDR3 is TGTGCCACCAGCAGAGAGGGCAACGAGCAGTACTTC. This chain uses TRBV15 with TRBJ2-7; D unclear. Trimming took 0 bases from V and 5 from J, leaving 5 bases between them. This CDR3 region has 12 residues. The V gene's germline CDR1 is LNHNV and CDR2 YYDKDF (reference sequence).

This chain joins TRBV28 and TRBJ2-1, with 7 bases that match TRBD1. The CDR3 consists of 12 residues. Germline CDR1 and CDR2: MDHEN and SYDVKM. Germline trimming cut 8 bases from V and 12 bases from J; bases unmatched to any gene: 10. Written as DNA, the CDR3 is TGTGCCAGCCTAAACCCGGGACAGTGGCAGTTCTTC. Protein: CASLNPGQWQFF.

The CDR3 DNA reads as TGTGCCAGCAGCCTTGGAGGAGTCCAGCCCCAGCATTTT. Translating gives CASSLGGVQPQHF. The V call is TRBV5-8, the J call TRBJ1-5; D gene unclear. This CDR3 is 13 amino acids long. V was pared by 4 bases and J by 7 bases, with 12 bases between. The germline V gene encodes CDR1 SGHTS and CDR2 YDEGEE.

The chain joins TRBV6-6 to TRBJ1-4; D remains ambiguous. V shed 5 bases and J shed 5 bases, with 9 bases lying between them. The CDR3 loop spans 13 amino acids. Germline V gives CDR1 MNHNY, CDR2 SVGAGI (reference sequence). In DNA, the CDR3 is TGTGCCAGCAGTGAGGCCTTAAATGAAAAACTGTTTTTT. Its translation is CASSEALNEKLFF.

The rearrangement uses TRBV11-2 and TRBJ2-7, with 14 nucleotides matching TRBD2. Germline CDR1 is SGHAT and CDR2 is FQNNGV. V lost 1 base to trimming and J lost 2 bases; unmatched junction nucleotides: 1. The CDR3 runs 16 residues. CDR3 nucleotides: TGTGCCAGCAGCTTAGCGACTAGCGGGGGGGCCTACGAGCAGTACTTC. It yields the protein CASSLATSGGAYEQYF.

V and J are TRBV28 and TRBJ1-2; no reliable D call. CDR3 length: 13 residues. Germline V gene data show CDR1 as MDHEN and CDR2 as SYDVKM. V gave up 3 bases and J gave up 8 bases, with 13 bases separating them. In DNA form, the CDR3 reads TGTGCCAGCAGTTTTAGGCCAGCGGACGGCTACACCTTC. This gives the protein CASSFRPADGYTF.

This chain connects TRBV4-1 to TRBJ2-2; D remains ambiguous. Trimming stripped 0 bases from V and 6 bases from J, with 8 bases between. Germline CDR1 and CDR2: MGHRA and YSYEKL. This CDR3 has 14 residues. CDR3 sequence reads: CASSQDRVPGELFF. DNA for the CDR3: TGCGCCAGCAGCCAAGACCGGGTCCCCGGGGAGCTGTTTTTT.

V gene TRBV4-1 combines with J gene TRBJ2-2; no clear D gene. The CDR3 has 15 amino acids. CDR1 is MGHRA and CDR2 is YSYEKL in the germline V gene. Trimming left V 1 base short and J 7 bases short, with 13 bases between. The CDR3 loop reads CASSQGHPSLGELFF. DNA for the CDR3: TGCGCCAGCAGCCAAGGCCATCCGAGCCTCGGGGAGCTGTTTTTT.

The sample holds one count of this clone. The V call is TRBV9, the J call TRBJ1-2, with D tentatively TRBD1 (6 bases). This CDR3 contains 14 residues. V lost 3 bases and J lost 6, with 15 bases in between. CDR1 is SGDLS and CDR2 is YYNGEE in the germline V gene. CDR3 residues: CASSARTGQDGYTF. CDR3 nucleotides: TGTGCCAGCAGCGCTCGTACAGGGCAAGATGGCTACACCTTC.

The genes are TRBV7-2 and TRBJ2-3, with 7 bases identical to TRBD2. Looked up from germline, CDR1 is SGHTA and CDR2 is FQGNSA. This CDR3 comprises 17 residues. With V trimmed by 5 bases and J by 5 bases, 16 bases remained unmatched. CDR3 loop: CASSPRLAGRMGDTQYF. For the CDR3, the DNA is TGTGCCAGCAGCCCCCGACTAGCAGGTCGCATGGGAGATACGCAGTATTTT.

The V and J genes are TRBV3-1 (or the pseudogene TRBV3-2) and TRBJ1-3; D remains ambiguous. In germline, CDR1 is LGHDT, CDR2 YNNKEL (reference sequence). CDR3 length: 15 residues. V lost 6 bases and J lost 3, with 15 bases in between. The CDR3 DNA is TGTGCCAGCAGTCAGATGCTAGGTGTTGGAAACACCATATATTTT. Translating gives CASSQMLGVGNTIYF.

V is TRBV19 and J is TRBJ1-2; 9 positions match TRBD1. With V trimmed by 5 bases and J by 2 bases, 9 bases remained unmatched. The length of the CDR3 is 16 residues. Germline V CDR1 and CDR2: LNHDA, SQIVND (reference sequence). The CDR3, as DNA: TGTGCCAGTAGTGCGGACAGGGGCCGTTCGAACTATGGCTACACCTTC. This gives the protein CASSADRGRSNYGYTF.

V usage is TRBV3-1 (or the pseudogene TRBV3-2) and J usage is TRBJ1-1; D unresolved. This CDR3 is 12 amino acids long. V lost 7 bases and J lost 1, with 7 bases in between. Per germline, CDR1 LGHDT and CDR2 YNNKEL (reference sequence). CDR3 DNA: TGTGCCAGCACGGCGGAGAACACTGAAGCTTTCTTT. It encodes CASTAENTEAFF.

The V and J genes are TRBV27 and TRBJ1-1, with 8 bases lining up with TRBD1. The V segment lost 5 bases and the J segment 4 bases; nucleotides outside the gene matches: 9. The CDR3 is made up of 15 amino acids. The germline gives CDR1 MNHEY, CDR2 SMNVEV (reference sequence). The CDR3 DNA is TGTGCCAGCAGTACCTTCCAGGGGGCCGGCACTGAAGCTTTCTTT. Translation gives CASSTFQGAGTEAFF.

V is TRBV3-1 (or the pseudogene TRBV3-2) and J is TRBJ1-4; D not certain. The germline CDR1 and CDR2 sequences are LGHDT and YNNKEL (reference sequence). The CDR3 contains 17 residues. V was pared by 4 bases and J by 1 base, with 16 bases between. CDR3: CASSRTSTLVTNEKLFF. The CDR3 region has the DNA TGTGCCAGCAGCCGCACTTCGACTCTAGTAACTAATGAAAAACTGTTTTTT.

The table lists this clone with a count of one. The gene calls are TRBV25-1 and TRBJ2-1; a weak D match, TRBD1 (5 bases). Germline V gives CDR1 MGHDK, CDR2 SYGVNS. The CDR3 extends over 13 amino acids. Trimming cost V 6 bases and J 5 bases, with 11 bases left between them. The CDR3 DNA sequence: TGTGCCAGCAGAAGACAGAAAAACAATGAGCAGTTCTTC. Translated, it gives CASRRQKNNEQFF.

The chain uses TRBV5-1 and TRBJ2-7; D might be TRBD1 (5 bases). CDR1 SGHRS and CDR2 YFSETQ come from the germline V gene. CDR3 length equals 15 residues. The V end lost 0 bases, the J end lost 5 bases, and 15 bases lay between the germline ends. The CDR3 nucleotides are TGCGCCAGCAGCTTGGACCAGGGTGGGTTGGACGAGCAGTACTTC. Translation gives CASSLDQGGLDEQYF.

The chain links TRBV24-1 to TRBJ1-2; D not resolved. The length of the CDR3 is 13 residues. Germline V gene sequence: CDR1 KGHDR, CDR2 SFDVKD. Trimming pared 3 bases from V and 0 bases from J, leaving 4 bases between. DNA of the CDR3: TGTGCCACCAGTGATCGGGCTAACTATGGCTACACCTTC. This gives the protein CATSDRANYGYTF.

This chain's CDR3 is CASSLVGLAGVVGELFF. Here the CDR3 DNA reads TGTGCCAGCAGCTTAGTGGGACTAGCGGGGGTTGTCGGGGAGCTGTTTTTT. J is TRBJ2-2 and V is TRBV7-2, with 14 bases identical to TRBD2. CDR1 and CDR2 (germline): SGHTA, FQGNSA. The CDR3 contains 17 residues. Trimming at V came to 1 base and at J to 7 bases, leaving 5 bases not matched to a gene.

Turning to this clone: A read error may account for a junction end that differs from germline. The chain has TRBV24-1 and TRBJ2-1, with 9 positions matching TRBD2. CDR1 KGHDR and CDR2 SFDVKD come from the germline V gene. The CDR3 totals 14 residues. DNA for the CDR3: TGTGCCACCCGTGAGGCGGGGGGGCTAAATGAGCAGTTCTTC. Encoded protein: CATREAGGLNEQFF.

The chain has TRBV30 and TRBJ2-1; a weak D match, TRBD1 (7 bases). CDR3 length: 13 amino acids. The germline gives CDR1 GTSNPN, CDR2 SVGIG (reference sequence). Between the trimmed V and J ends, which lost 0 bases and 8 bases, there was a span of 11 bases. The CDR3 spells CAWSVDREDEQFF. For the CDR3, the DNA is TGTGCCTGGAGTGTTGACAGGGAGGATGAGCAGTTCTTC.

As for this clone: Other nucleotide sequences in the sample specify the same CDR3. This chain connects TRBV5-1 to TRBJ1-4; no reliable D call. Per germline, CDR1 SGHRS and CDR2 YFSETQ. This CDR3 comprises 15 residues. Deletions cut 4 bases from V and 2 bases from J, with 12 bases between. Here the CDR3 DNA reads TGCGCCAGCAGCCTGGAGAGAGGGACTAATGAAAAACTGTTTTTT. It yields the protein CASSLERGTNEKLFF.

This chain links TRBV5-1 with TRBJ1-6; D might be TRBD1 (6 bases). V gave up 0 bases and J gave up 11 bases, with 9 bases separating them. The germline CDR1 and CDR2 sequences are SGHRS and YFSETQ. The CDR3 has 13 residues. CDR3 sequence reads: CASSLEGVPPLHF. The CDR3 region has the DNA TGCGCCAGCAGCTTGGAGGGGGTTCCACCCCTCCACTTT.

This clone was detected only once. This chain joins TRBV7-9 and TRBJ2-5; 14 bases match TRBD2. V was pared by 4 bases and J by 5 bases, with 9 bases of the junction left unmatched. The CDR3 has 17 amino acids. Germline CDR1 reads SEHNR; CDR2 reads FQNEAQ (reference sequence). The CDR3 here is CASSYYGLAGGWETQYF. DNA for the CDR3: TGTGCCAGCAGCTATTACGGACTAGCGGGGGGATGGGAGACCCAGTACTTC. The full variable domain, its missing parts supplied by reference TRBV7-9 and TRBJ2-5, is DTGVSQNPRHKITKRGQNVTFRCDPISEHNRLYWYRQTLGQGPEFLTYFQNEAQLEKSRLLSDRFSAERPKGSFSTLEIQRTEQGDSAMYLCASSYYGLAGGWETQYFGPGTRLLVL.

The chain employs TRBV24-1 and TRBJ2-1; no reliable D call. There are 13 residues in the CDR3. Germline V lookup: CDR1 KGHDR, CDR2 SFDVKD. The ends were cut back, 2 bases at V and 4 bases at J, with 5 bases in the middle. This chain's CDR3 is CATSDYSYNEQFF. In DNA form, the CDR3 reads TGTGCCACCAGTGATTACTCTTACAATGAGCAGTTCTTC.

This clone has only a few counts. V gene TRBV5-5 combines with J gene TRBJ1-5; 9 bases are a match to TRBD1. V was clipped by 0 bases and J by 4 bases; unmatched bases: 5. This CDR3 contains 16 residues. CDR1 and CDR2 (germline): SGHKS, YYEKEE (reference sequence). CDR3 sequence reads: CASSLESDRGNQPQHF. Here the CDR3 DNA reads TGTGCCAGCAGCTTGGAGTCGGACAGGGGAAATCAGCCCCAGCATTTT.

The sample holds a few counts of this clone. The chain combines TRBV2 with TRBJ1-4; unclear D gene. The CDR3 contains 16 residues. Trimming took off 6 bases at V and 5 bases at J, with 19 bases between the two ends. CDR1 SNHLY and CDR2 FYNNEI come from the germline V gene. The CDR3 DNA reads TGTGCCAGCAGGGGAGGGAAAGCGTCCCGAAATGAAAAACTGTTTTTT. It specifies CASRGGKASRNEKLFF.

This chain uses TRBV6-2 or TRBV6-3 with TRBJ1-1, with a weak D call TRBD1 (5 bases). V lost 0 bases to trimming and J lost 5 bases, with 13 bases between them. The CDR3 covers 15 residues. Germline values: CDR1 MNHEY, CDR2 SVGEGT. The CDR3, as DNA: TGTGCCAGCAGTTACTCTCCAGGGATGGGGACTGAAGCTTTCTTT. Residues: CASSYSPGMGTEAFF.